The rows below give T cell receptor beta chains drawn from one sample of a study of blood T cell repertoires in COVID-19. Clones were read by immunoSEQ multiplex PCR, and TCRdb kept only the in-frame ones, dropping some. Of hundreds of thousands of clones in the sample, approximately 90% were seen once. The sequenced sample consisted of PBMCs or T cells enriched from blood (not recorded which). The receptors stem from a woman in her late teens or twenties who had recovered from COVID-19. Both conserved end residues are part of each CDR3. The D gene is left open where the match is weak. Where a row states a size, it is once, few, many or the class of an expanded clone; other rows omit it.

J gene	V gene	D gene	clone size	CDR3 protein	CDR3 DNA
TRBJ2-7	TRBV6-5	TRBD1	once	CASGTGVSYEQYF	TGTGCCAGCGGGACAGGCGTATCCTACGAGCAGTACTTC
TRBJ1-6	TRBV5-1	NA	NA	CASSSGGAEISPLHF	TGCGCCAGCAGCTCGGGAGGGGCGGAGATTTCACCCCTCCACTTT
TRBJ2-7	TRBV20-1	NA	NA	CSASNRYEQYF	TGCAGTGCCTCGAACAGGTACGAGCAGTACTTC
TRBJ2-7	TRBV5-1	NA	once	CASSGGASGNYEQYF	TGCGCCAGCAGCGGGGGGGCCAGTGGGAACTACGAGCAGTACTTC
TRBJ1-2	TRBV19	NA	NA	CASSIWGGYGYTF	TGTGCCAGTAGTATATGGGGGGGCTATGGCTACACCTTC
TRBJ2-3	TRBV5-4	TRBD1	NA	CASSLGTTGVADTQYF	TGTGCCAGCAGCTTAGGTACGACAGGGGTTGCAGATACGCAGTATTTT
TRBJ1-4	TRBV6-2/TRBV6-3	NA	NA	CASIPGRGRGGEKLFF	TGTGCCAGCATCCCCGGCCGTGGGAGGGGCGGAGAAAAACTGTTTTTT
TRBJ1-1	TRBV4-1	NA	NA	CASSQPTRNTEAFF	TGCGCCAGCAGCCAACCAACACGTAACACTGAAGCTTTCTTT
TRBJ1-1	TRBV15	NA	NA	CATSRDPSQGREAFF	TGTGCCACCAGCAGAGACCCCTCACAGGGTCGGGAAGCTTTCTTT
TRBJ2-5	TRBV6-5	NA	NA	CASRARAGMETQYF	TGTGCCAGCAGGGCCCGGGCAGGGATGGAGACCCAGTACTTC
TRBJ1-1	TRBV27	NA	NA	CASRRTTENTEAFF	TGTGCCAGCAGGCGTACGACAGAGAACACTGAAGCTTTCTTT
TRBJ1-5	TRBV6-2/TRBV6-3	NA	NA	CASSYGGASNQPQHF	TGTGCCAGCAGTTACGGTGGGGCTAGCAATCAGCCCCAGCATTTT
TRBJ2-1	TRBV7-3	NA	NA	CASSLTDVAGEQFF	TGTGCCAGCAGCTTAACGGACGTCGCGGGCGAGCAGTTCTTC
TRBJ1-5	TRBV15	TRBD1	few	CATATGGAGQPQHF	TGTGCCACCGCGACAGGGGGCGCGGGTCAGCCCCAGCATTTT
TRBJ1-1	TRBV6-6	NA	NA	CASSFFRARQPEAFF	TGTGCCAGCAGTTTCTTCAGGGCCCGACAACCTGAAGCTTTCTTT
TRBJ2-3	TRBV6-5	TRBD1	NA	CATQGMAGGPDTQYF	TGTGCCACCCAAGGTATGGCAGGGGGCCCAGATACGCAGTATTTT
TRBJ2-6	TRBV2	NA	once	CASSAGRGANVLTF	TGTGCCAGCAGTGCCGGGAGAGGGGCCAACGTCCTGACTTTC
TRBJ1-2	TRBV28	NA	NA	CASFVPSEGYGYTF	TGTGCCAGTTTCGTCCCTAGCGAGGGCTATGGCTACACCTTC
TRBJ1-1	TRBV15	NA	NA	CATSTQVNTEAFF	TGTGCCACCAGCACTCAGGTGAACACTGAAGCTTTCTTT
TRBJ2-7	TRBV20-1	TRBD2	NA	CSASLGGGGYFFGYEQYF	TGCAGTGCTAGTCTTGGGGGGGGAGGCTATTTTTTCGGATACGAGCAGTACTTC
TRBJ1-3	TRBV5-1	NA	NA	CASSLVAGSSSSGNTIYF	TGCGCCAGCAGCTTGGTTGCAGGTTCCTCCAGCTCTGGAAACACCATATATTTT
TRBJ1-3	TRBV5-1	TRBD1	NA	CASSLEGATAGNTIYF	TGCGCCAGCAGCTTGGAGGGGGCTACTGCTGGAAACACCATATATTTT
TRBJ1-1	TRBV27	NA	NA	CASSLSISAEAFF	TGTGCCAGCAGTTTATCGATTAGCGCTGAAGCTTTCTTT
TRBJ1-1	TRBV10-3	NA	NA	CAISKSPSRENTEAFF	TGTGCCATCAGTAAGTCCCCAAGTCGGGAGAACACTGAAGCTTTCTTT
TRBJ1-5	TRBV5-1	TRBD1	NA	CASSIGQGGNQPQHF	TGCGCCAGCAGCATTGGACAGGGTGGCAATCAGCCCCAGCATTTT
TRBJ2-1	TRBV9	NA	NA	CASSVGGGQVSNEQFF	TGTGCCAGCAGCGTAGGTGGTGGGCAGGTGAGCAATGAGCAGTTCTTC